This section outlines one TCR beta chain sequence together with its context. Its cognate antigen has yet to be identified. Per-nucleotide qualities are absent, and no much larger clonotype sits a single base away. The data are from a study of vaccination and CD4 T cells after COVID-19 (dated 2022 in TCRdb). As for the study more broadly: Convalescent patients had a positive SARS-CoV-2 result on nasal swab PCR, and of these patients, several had mild disease and one had severe disease. The spike-specific CD4+ TCR repertoire was compared before and after mRNA vaccination in approximately ten COVID-19 convalescent patients and several infection-naive healthy vaccine recipients. Post-COVID blood samples from convalescent patients were collected a median of roughly 100 days after diagnosis, with a range of 35 to 161 days. Post-vaccine blood samples were collected a median of about 72 days after the second vaccine dose, ranging from about 12 to 241 days. Control cultures received a CEFX viral epitope pool as the positive control, an HIV-1 Nef peptide pool as the negative control, or no peptide. Overlapping spike peptide pools from SARS-CoV-2 and from the common cold coronaviruses HCoV-NL63, HCoV-OC43 and HCoV-229E were used as culture stimuli. In the convalescent cohort there were six males and four females, among whom were two Hispanic individuals, seven Caucasians, two Asians and one multiracial person. Each participant got two doses of either the Pfizer-BioNTech BNT162b2 vaccine (n=8) or the Moderna mRNA-1273 vaccine (n=2). On the study overall, not on this receptor specifically: Nearly all vaccine-specific clones in convalescent patients (304 of 307) were mono-reactive for SARS-CoV-2 spike rather than cross-reactive with common cold coronaviruses. Relatively few convalescent patients were included in the study, and early timepoints after natural infection were not analyzed. Among the post-vaccine SARS-CoV-2-reactive clones in convalescent patients, a median 86.3% showed up only after vaccination, which suggests vaccine-specific priming. The median count of SARS-CoV-2-reactive clonotypes went up from approximately 20 after infection to 38 after vaccination, although the change was not significant.

A distance of 14 bases separates the germline ends of V and J, which lose 6 bases and 5 bases respectively. The CDR3 measures 13 amino acids from cysteine to phenylalanine. The retained sequence is limited to the CDR3, 39 bases, with the frame set at the first base. The germline V gene specifies SNHLY as CDR1 and FYNNEI as CDR2. Sample treatment or condition, as interpreted from the label and publication: roughly ten-day PBMC culture with coronavirus spike peptide pools or control peptides (ViraFEST assay). To expand antigen-specific T cells with peptide pools and then pick out the expanded clonotypes through TCR sequencing, the study relied on the ViraFEST assay. The positive SARS-CoV-2 PCR tests of the convalescent patients were dated from March to December 2020, before the Alpha, Beta and Delta variants emerged in the United States. Each well held two million PBMCs cultured with around 10 ug/ml peptide pools in IMDM containing about 5% human AB serum and 7.5 to 10 IU/ml IL-2. Half of the culture medium was replaced with fresh IL-2-containing medium on days 3 and 7. Once the cells had been in culture for 10 days, the EasySep CD4+ T cell isolation kit was used to isolate CD4+ T cells by negative selection. Ficoll-Paque Plus gradient centrifugation was used to isolate PBMCs from whole blood, and the isolated PBMCs were then either used fresh or cryopreserved at -140C. Each culture condition was generally run in triplicate wells.

Library creation used PCR. At the Johns Hopkins FTIC core, DNA from the cultured CD4+ T cells underwent TCR sequencing with the Oncomine TCR Beta short-read assay. The QIAamp micro DNA kit was used to extract genomic DNA from the cultured CD4+ T cells. Oncomine TCR Beta libraries from cultured CD4+ T cells were pooled using unique dual indexes and sequenced on an Illumina iSeq 100. The authors processed their data as follows. Non-productive sequences were removed, and CDR3s that did not start with C, did not end with F or W, or were shorter than 7 amino acids were discarded. The MANAFEST web application identified antigen-specific clonotypes by comparing peptide-stimulated wells against reference wells and other culture wells. An FDR below 0.05, an odds ratio above 5, and a productive frequency above 0.1% in at least two of three replicate wells were required for clones to be considered positive. A clonotype counted as cross-reactive if it showed significant expansion both in the SARS-CoV-2 spike wells and in at least one common cold coronavirus spike condition. Using R version 3.6.1, CDR3 homology was evaluated through Levenshtein distances (stringdist) along with unrooted phylogenetic trees (ape). The public reads were reanalyzed by TCRdb: fastp trimming at Q25, MiXCR alignment, in-frame beta chains only. Each CDR3 protein gets just one entry, which takes the most common genes and DNA from the rows behind it. The authors' filters were not applied to this entry. For this sample the table gives about 20,000 distinct CDR3 sequences, of which under 55% were detected only once. The ten largest clones take up less than 5% of the sample.

Recombination linked TRBV2 to TRBJ2-7, and perhaps TRBD1 as D gene, on 6 matching bases. Sequencing used CD4+ T cells from blood, cultured in vitro, obtained before SARS-CoV-2 vaccination. The receptor's source is a human donor who had recovered from COVID-19. Here is the DNA: TGTGCCAGCAGCGCGACCGGACAGAACGAGCAGTACTTC. Its product reads: CASSATGQNEQYF.